This T cell receptor (beta chain) was sequenced in a study of cytomegalovirus exposure and HLA in healthy donors. V was cut by 1 base and J by 5 bases, with 8 bases left in between. Per the germline V gene, CDR1 is SEHNR and CDR2 is FQNEAQ (reference sequence). There are 14 residues in the CDR3. PCR used 60 Vbeta primers and 13 Jbeta primers. Here immunoSEQ multiplex PCR was the method, and the copy in TCRdb shows in-frame clones only, minus some. The data contain about 140,000 clones, around four fifths of them singletons. Notes on this clone: The antigen is not known. Other DNA sequences in the sample encode the same CDR3.

Study-wide findings and caveats: Based on reports, TCR beta sequences accurately predicted HLA-A and HLA-B alleles for most subjects.

V gene TRBV7-9 combines with J gene TRBJ1-4; D is possibly TRBD1 (6 bases). The sequenced sample consisted of PBMCs. This receptor was taken from a man aged 25 to 40 in good health and CMV-seronegative. CDR3 bases: TGTGCCAGCAGCTTAGGGCAGGGGAATGAAAAACTGTTTTTT. Translated: CASSLGQGNEKLFF.